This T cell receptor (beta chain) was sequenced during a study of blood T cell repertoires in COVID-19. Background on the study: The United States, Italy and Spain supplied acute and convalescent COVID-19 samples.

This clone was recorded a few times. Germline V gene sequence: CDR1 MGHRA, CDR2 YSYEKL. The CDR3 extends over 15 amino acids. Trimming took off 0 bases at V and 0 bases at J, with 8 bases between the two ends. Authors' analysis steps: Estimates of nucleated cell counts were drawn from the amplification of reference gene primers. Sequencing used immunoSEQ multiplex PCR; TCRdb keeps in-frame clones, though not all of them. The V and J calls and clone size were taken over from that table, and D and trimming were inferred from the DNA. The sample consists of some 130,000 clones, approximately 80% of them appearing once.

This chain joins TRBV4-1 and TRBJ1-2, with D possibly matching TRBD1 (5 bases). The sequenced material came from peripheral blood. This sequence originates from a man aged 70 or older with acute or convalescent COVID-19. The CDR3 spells CASSQEWGANYGYTF. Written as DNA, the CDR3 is TGCGCCAGCAGCCAAGAGTGGGGGGCTAACTATGGCTACACCTTC.